Below, 8 T cell receptor beta chains from the same sample are listed, as sequenced in a study of Graves' ophthalmopathy and Graves' hyperthyroidism. Researchers took RNA transcripts and amplified TCR beta CDR3 regions from them. HTBI primers were employed in first-round RT-PCR, then a second-round multiplex PCR followed. A single record per CDR3 protein comes from TCRdb applying MiXCR to the multiplex PCR reads. The sample has 560,000 or so distinct CDR3 sequences, about 35% seen once. The source material was peripheral blood or thyroid tissue (not recorded which). These receptors originate from an adult man with Graves' hyperthyroidism.

This clonotype was detected many times. The chain combines TRBV28 with TRBJ1-5; no clear D gene. CDR3 length: 12 amino acids. CDR1 is MDHEN and CDR2 is SYDVKM in the germline V gene. The V gene lost 5 bases and the J gene lost 7 bases, with 9 bases spanning the gap. This CDR3 is CASSALGQPQHF. The CDR3 coding sequence is TGTGCCAGCAGTGCTCTTGGGCAGCCCCAGCATTTT.

There are many counts of this clonotype. This sequence joins TRBV12-3 or TRBV12-4 and TRBJ1-2; 8 positions match TRBD1. Unmatched junction bases numbered 11, after V lost 2 bases and J lost 3 bases. This CDR3 has 17 residues. DNA of the CDR3: TGTGCCAGCAGTTTACTTGGGACAGGCGCGTCATACTATGGCTACACCTTC. Translating gives CASSLLGTGASYYGYTF.

The J gene is TRBJ1-1, the V gene TRBV9, with 8 bases identical to TRBD1. J gave up 2 bases and V 3 bases, and 12 bases lay outside the gene matches. The CDR3 contains 17 residues. Germline V CDR1 and CDR2: SGDLS, YYNGEE. CDR3 coding DNA: TGTGCCAGCAGCGAGGAGGACAGGGTTCTTACCAACACTGAAGCTTTCTTT. Its translation is CASSEEDRVLTNTEAFF.

This chain joins TRBV19 and TRBJ2-3; D unresolved. Trimming left V 4 bases short and J 2 bases short, with 7 bases between. The CDR3 spans 13 residues. CDR1 and CDR2 (germline): LNHDA, SQIVND (reference sequence). CDR3 DNA sequence: TGTGCCAGTAGTACCACTTACACAGATACGCAGTATTTT. It codes for CASSTTYTDTQYF.

There are many counts of this clonotype. This chain connects TRBV10-2 to TRBJ1-2; possibly TRBD1 for D (5 bases). Trimming took 0 bases from V and 1 from J, leaving 15 bases between them. Germline V gives CDR1 WSHSY, CDR2 SAAADI. The CDR3 length is 17 residues. In DNA form, the CDR3 reads TGCGCCAGCAGTGAGTCCCGACAGAGGGGTTATAACTATGGCTACACCTTC. Protein sequence: CASSESRQRGYNYGYTF.

The gene calls are TRBV18 and TRBJ1-5; D ambiguous. V lost 2 bases, J lost 2 bases, and 4 bases lay in between. The CDR3 is made up of 13 amino acids. The germline V gene has CDR1 KGHSH and CDR2 LQKENI. CDR3: CASSPSGNQPQHF. DNA of the CDR3: TGTGCCAGCTCACCATCAGGCAATCAGCCCCAGCATTTT.

This clonotype was counted ten times or more. This sequence joins TRBV5-1 and TRBJ1-1; D gene uncertain. The V and J ends lost 2 bases and 5 bases respectively, with 13 bases between them. This CDR3 contains 14 residues. Germline assignment: CDR1 SGHRS and CDR2 YFSETQ. Here the CDR3 DNA reads TGCGCCAGCAGCTTAATAAGGCTGGAGACTGAAGCTTTCTTT. This sequence encodes CASSLIRLETEAFF.

Concerning this clonotype itself: Possible read error: a much larger clone is one base away. This chain connects TRBV29-1 to TRBJ1-1; 8 bases agree with TRBD1. The CDR3 has 12 amino acids. CDR1 is SQVTM, CDR2 ANQGSEA, per germline. CDR3 DNA sequence: TGCGGCTCCAGGACAGGGCTTGCTGAAGCTTTCTTT. This encodes CGSRTGLAEAFF.